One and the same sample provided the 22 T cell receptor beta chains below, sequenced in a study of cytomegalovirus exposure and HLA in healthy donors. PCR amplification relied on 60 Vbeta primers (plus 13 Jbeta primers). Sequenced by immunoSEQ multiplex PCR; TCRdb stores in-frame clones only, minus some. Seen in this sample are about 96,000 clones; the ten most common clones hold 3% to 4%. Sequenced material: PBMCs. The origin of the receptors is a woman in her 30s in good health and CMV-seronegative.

Written as DNA, the CDR3 is TGTGCCTGGACGACCGGGGGGCACCCCTACCAAGAGACCCAGTACTTC. Protein sequence: CAWTTGGHPYQETQYF. The V call is TRBV30, the J call TRBJ2-5; the D gene is possibly TRBD2 (7 bases). CDR1 GTSNPN and CDR2 SVGIG come from the germline V gene (reference sequence). The CDR3 consists of 16 residues. V was pared by 4 bases and J by 0 bases, with 18 bases between.

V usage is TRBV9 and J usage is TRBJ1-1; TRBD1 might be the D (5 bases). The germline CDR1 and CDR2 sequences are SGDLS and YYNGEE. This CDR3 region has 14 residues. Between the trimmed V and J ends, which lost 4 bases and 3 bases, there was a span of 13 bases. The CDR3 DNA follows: TGTGCCAGCAGCCGCGAGGGGAGGGACACTGAAGCTTTCTTT. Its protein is CASSREGRDTEAFF. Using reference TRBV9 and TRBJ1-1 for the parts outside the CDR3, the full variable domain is DSGVTQTPKHLITATGQRVTLRCSPRSGDLSVYWYQQSLDQGLQFLIQYYNGEERAKGNILERFSAQQFPDLHSELNLSSLELGDSALYFCASSREGRDTEAFFGQGTRLTVV.

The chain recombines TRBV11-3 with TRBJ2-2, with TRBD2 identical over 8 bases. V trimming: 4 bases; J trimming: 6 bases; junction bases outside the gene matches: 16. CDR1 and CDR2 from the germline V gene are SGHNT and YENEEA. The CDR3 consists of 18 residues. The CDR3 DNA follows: TGTGCCAGCAGCTCATCCCCGGGGGGACTAGTTCTCTCCGGGGAGCTGTTTTTT. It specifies CASSSSPGGLVLSGELFF.

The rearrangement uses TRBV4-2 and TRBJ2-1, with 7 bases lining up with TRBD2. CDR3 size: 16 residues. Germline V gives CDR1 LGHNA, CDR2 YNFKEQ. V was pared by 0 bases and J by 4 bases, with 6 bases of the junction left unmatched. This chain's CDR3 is CASSQDTSGVYNEQFF. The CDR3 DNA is TGTGCCAGCAGCCAAGATACCAGCGGGGTTTACAATGAGCAGTTCTTC.

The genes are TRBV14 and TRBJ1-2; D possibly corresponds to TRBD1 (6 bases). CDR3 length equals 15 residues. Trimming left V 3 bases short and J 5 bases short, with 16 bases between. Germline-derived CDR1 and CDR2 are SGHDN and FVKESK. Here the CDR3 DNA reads TGTGCCAGCAGCCACGAACAGGGTGCATGGTATGGCTACACCTTC. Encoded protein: CASSHEQGAWYGYTF. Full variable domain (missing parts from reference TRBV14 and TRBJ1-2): EAGVTQFPSHSVIEKGQTVTLRCDPISGHDNLYWYRRVMGKEIKFLLHFVKESKQDESGMPNNRFLAERTGGTYSTLKVQPAELEDSGVYFCASSHEQGAWYGYTFGSGTRLTVV.

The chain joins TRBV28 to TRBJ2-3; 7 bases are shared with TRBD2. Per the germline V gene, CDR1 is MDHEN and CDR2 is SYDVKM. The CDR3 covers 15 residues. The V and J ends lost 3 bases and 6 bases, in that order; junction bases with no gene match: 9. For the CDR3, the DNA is TGTGCCAGCAGTTTTGTACAGCGGGGTTCGGATACGCAGTATTTT. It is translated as CASSFVQRGSDTQYF.

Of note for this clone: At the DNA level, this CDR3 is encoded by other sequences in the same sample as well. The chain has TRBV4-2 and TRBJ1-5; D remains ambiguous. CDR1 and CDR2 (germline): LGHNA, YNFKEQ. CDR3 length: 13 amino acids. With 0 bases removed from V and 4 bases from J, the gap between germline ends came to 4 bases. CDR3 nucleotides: TGTGCCAGCAGCCAAGATCTAAATCAGCCCCAGCATTTT. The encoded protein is CASSQDLNQPQHF.

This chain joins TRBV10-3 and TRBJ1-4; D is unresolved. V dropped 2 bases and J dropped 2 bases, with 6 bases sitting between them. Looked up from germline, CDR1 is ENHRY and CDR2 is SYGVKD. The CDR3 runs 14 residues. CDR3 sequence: CAISEGRTNEKLFF. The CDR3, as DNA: TGTGCCATCAGTGAGGGGCGTACTAATGAAAAACTGTTTTTT.

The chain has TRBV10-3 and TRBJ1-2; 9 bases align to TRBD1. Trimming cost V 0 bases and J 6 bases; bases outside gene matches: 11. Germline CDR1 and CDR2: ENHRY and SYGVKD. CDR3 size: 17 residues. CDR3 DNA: TGTGCCATCAGTGAGTCCGGGACAGGGTTAACTCGGGATGGCTACACCTTC. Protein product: CAISESGTGLTRDGYTF.

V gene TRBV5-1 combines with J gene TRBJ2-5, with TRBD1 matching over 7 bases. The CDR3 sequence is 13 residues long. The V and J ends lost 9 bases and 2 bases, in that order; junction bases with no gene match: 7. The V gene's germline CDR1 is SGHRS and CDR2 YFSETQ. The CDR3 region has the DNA TGCGCCACCAGACAGGGCCGACAAGAGACCCAGTACTTC. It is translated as CATRQGRQETQYF.

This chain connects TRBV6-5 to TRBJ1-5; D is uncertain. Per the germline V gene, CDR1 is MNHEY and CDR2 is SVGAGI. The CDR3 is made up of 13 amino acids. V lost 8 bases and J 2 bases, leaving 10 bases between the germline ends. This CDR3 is CASGREGNQPQHF. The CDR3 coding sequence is TGTGCCAGCGGCCGAGAGGGCAATCAGCCCCAGCATTTT.

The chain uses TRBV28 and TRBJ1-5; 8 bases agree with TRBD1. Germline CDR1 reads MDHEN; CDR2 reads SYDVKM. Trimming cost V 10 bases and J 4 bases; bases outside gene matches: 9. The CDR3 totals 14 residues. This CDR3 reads CATRTGRGNQPQHF. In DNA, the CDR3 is TGTGCCACCCGGACAGGGAGAGGGAATCAGCCCCAGCATTTT.

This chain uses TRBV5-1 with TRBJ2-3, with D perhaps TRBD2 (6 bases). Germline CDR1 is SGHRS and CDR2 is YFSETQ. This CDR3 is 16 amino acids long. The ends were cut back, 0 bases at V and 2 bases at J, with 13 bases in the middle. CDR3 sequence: CASSLGGDASTDTQYF. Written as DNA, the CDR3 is TGCGCCAGCAGCTTGGGGGGGGACGCTTCCACAGATACGCAGTATTTT.

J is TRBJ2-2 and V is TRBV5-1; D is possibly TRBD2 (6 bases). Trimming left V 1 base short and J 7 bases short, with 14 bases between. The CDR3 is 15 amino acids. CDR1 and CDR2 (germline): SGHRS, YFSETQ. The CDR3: CASSLRDSLGGELFF. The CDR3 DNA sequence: TGCGCCAGCAGCTTGAGGGACTCCCTCGGCGGGGAGCTGTTTTTT.

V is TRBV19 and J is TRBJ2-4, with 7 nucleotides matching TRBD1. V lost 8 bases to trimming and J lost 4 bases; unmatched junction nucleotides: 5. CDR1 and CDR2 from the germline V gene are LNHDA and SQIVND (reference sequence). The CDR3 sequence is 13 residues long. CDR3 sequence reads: CASSSGQKNIQYF. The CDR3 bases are TGTGCCAGTTCCTCGGGACAGAAAAACATTCAGTACTTC.

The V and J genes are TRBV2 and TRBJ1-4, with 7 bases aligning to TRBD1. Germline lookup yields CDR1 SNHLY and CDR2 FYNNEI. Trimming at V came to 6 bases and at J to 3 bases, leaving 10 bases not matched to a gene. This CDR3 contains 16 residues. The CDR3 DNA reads TGTGCCAGCAGAAACCCAAACAGGGGTGCTAATGAAAAACTGTTTTTT. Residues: CASRNPNRGANEKLFF.

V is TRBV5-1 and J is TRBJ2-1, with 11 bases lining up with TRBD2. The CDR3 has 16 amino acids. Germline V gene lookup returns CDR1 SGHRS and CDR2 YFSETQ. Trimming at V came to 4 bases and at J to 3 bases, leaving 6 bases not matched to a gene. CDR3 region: CASSLGTSGFYNEQFF. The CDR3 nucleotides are TGCGCCAGCAGCCTGGGGACTAGCGGATTCTACAATGAGCAGTTCTTC.

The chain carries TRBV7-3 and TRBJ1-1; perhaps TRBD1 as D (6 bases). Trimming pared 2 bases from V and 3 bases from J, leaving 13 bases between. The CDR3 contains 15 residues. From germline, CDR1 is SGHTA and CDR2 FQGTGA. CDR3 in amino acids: CASSLRGGAYTEAFF. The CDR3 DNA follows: TGTGCCAGCAGCTTACGCGGGGGGGCCTACACTGAAGCTTTCTTT.

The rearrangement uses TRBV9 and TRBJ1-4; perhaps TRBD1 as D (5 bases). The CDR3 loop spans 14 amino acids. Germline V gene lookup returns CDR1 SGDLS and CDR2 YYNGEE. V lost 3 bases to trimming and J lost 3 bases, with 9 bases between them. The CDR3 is CASSAGISNEKLFF. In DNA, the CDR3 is TGTGCCAGCAGCGCAGGGATTTCTAATGAAAAACTGTTTTTT.

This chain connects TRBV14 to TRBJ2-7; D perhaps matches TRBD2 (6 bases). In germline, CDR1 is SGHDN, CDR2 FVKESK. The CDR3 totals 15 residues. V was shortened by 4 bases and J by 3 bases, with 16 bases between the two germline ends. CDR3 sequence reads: CASSRTTSLHYEQYF. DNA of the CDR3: TGTGCCAGCAGCCGCACCACTAGCCTCCACTACGAGCAGTACTTC.

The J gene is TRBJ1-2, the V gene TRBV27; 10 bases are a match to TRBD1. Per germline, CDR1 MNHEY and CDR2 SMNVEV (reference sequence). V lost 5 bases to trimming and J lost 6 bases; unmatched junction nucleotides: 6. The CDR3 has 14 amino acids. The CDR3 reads CASSPRTGGDGYTF. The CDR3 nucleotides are TGTGCCAGCAGTCCCCGGACAGGGGGAGATGGCTACACCTTC.

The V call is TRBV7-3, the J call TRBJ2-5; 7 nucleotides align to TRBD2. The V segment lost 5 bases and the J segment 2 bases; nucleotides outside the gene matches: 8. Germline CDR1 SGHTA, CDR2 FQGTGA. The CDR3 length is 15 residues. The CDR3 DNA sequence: TGTGCCAGCAGCCCGACGGGGGGACGGCAAGAGACCCAGTACTTC. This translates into CASSPTGGRQETQYF.